This T cell receptor (beta chain) originates from a study of shared clonotypes between healthy human individuals. Across the study: Each donor's CD8 memory used one plate, CD8 naive two, each CD4 subset three.

V lost 4 bases and J 2 bases, leaving 8 bases between the germline ends. There are 13 residues in the CDR3. In germline, CDR1 is SQVTM, CDR2 ANQGSEA. As concerns this clone: The antigen is unknown. In the same sample, other DNA sequences code for this CDR3.

Healthy and HIV-negative, the adult donors had no recent acute infections or vaccinations. Original data processing: There were no quality scores in the junction-only immunoSEQ sequences, so filtering differed. Some clones are missing from TCRdb's copy, which holds only in-frame ones; the method was immunoSEQ multiplex PCR. The DNA was the basis for D and trimming; V, J and clone size are from that table. This sample has some 500,000 clones, with roughly 95% found just once. Study-wide points: Naive subsets generally had larger estimated richness than memory subsets.

The chain has TRBV29-1 and TRBJ1-4; D might be TRBD1 (6 bases). Sequenced sample: naive CD4+ T cells sorted from blood. The sample's subset: CD45RA+ positively selected. This sequence originates from a woman between 25 and 40 years old in good health. The CDR3: CSVGQATNEKLFF. The CDR3 DNA is TGCAGCGTTGGACAGGCCACTAATGAAAAACTGTTTTTT.